The 24 T cell receptor beta chains given below trace back to one sample, sequenced in a study of coeliac disease. Here immunoSEQ multiplex PCR was the method, and the copy in TCRdb shows in-frame clones only, minus some. The sample records roughly 7,000 clones, about 78% being singletons. Sequenced input: lamina propria lymphocytes from the gut. The receptors derive from a man younger than 45 with celiac disease.

The rearrangement links TRBV5-1 to TRBJ2-3; perhaps TRBD1 as D (5 bases). Trimming removed 4 bases from V and 0 bases from J, with 18 bases in between. The germline V gene encodes CDR1 SGHRS and CDR2 YFSETQ. This CDR3 is 17 amino acids long. The CDR3 region is CASSAYLSTASTDTQYF. CDR3 nucleotides: TGCGCCAGCAGCGCCTACCTCTCGACAGCTAGCACAGATACGCAGTATTTT.

The chain employs TRBV13 and TRBJ1-6, with TRBD1 as a possible D gene (6 bases). The CDR3 runs to 14 residues. The V gene lost 6 bases and the J gene lost 6 bases, with 12 bases spanning the gap. CDR1 and CDR2 (germline): PRHDT, FYEKMQ (reference sequence). The CDR3 spells CASRDQGRNSPLHF. Written as DNA, the CDR3 is TGTGCCAGCAGGGATCAGGGGCGTAATTCACCCCTCCACTTT.

The gene calls are TRBV7-9 and TRBJ1-2, with TRBD1 identical over 9 bases. The CDR3 is 15 residues long. The ends lost 5 bases at V and 6 bases at J; junction bases unmatched: 10. The germline V gene encodes CDR1 SEHNR and CDR2 FQNEAQ (reference sequence). In DNA form, the CDR3 reads TGTGCCAGCAGCCTTAAAGGACAGGGGAACCATGGCTACACCTTC. Its translation: CASSLKGQGNHGYTF.

The rearrangement links TRBV6-5 to TRBJ1-2; tentatively, D is TRBD1 (5 bases). V lost 0 bases and J lost 6, with 8 bases in between. From germline, CDR1 is MNHEY and CDR2 SVGAGI. The CDR3 has 13 amino acids. The CDR3 sequence: CASSYSEGNGYTF. The CDR3 bases are TGTGCCAGCAGTTACTCGGAGGGGAATGGCTACACCTTC.

The chain recombines TRBV18 with TRBJ1-1; TRBD1 might be the D (6 bases). Germline CDR1 KGHSH, CDR2 LQKENI. Trimming pared 6 bases from V and 9 bases from J, leaving 17 bases between. The CDR3 is 13 residues long. CDR3 nucleotides: TGTGCCAGCTCCCAGGGGAGGGAGAACAAAGCTTTCTTT. It codes for CASSQGRENKAFF.

V and J are TRBV11-2 and TRBJ2-5, with D perhaps matching TRBD1 (6 bases). This CDR3 spans 13 amino acids. Looked up from germline, CDR1 is SGHAT and CDR2 is FQNNGV. Trimming removed 1 base from V and 5 bases from J, with 8 bases in between. CDR3 sequence: CASSLGTDETQYF. CDR3 DNA sequence: TGTGCCAGCAGCTTAGGGACAGACGAGACCCAGTACTTC.

The chain joins TRBV6-5 to TRBJ2-6; tentative D call: TRBD2 (5 bases). CDR1 and CDR2 from the germline V gene are MNHEY and SVGAGI. V was clipped by 2 bases and J by 2 bases, with 10 bases between them. There are 16 residues in the CDR3. DNA of the CDR3: TGTGCCAGCAGTTACAGGACTGGGGCTGGGGCCAACGTCCTGACTTTC. This encodes CASSYRTGAGANVLTF.

V usage is TRBV18 and J usage is TRBJ1-2; the D gene is possibly TRBD1 (5 bases). The CDR3 runs to 13 residues. The V and J ends lost 8 bases and 2 bases respectively, with 12 bases between them. Germline V CDR1 and CDR2: KGHSH, LQKENI. In nucleotides, the CDR3 is TGTGCCAGCAGGAACGGGGGAAACTATGGCTACACCTTC. Amino acid sequence: CASRNGGNYGYTF.

This clone was counted a single time. This chain uses TRBV5-1 with TRBJ1-4, with 11 nucleotides matching TRBD1. The J segment lost 8 bases and the V segment lost 6 bases, leaving 9 bases of the junction unmatched. The CDR3 totals 15 residues. Germline V gene sequence: CDR1 SGHRS, CDR2 YFSETQ. The CDR3, as DNA: TGCGCCAGCAACCCCGGGACAGGGGGTCGGGAAAAACTGTTTTTT. It translates to CASNPGTGGREKLFF.

The chain carries TRBV30 and TRBJ2-7; no reliable D call. The CDR3 is made up of 12 amino acids. With 3 bases removed from V and 4 bases from J, the gap between germline ends came to 10 bases. Per germline, CDR1 GTSNPN and CDR2 SVGIG (reference sequence). The CDR3 DNA reads TGTGCCTGGAGCAACGGAGCATACGAGCAGTACTTC. Amino acid sequence: CAWSNGAYEQYF.

V is TRBV14 and J is TRBJ1-6, with D unresolved. V was clipped by 5 bases and J by 7 bases, with 15 bases between them. The CDR3 contains 15 residues. The germline V gene has CDR1 SGHDN and CDR2 FVKESK. The CDR3 region has the DNA TGTGCCAGCAGCAACCACCGTGGGAGGAATTCACCCCTCCACTTT. Translation: CASSNHRGRNSPLHF.

This clone was seen just once. The rearrangement joins TRBV7-2 to TRBJ2-2; perhaps TRBD2 as D (5 bases). Per the germline V gene, CDR1 is SGHTA and CDR2 is FQGNSA. Trimming took 2 bases from V and 2 from J, leaving 6 bases between them. The CDR3 totals 14 residues. In nucleotides, the CDR3 is TGTGCCAGCAGCTTAAGCGGTAACACCGGGGAGCTGTTTTTT. It codes for CASSLSGNTGELFF. The full variable domain, completed using reference TRBV7-2 and TRBJ2-2, is GAGVSQSPSNKVTEKGKDVELRCDPISGHTALYWYRQSLGQGLEFLIYFQGNSAPDKSGLPSDRFSAERTGGSVSTLTIQRTQQEDSAVYLCASSLSGNTGELFFGEGSRLTVL.

V usage is TRBV5-1 and J usage is TRBJ2-1; D remains ambiguous. This CDR3 spans 15 amino acids. Trimming pared 0 bases from V and 5 bases from J, leaving 12 bases between. CDR1 and CDR2 from the germline V gene are SGHRS and YFSETQ. The CDR3 DNA sequence: TGCGCCAGCAGCTTGGTGCAGGCAGCCAACAATGAGCAGTTCTTC. Its protein product is CASSLVQAANNEQFF.

The chain uses TRBV5-1 and TRBJ2-3; 9 bases align to TRBD2. This CDR3 is 14 amino acids long. Germline V gives CDR1 SGHRS, CDR2 YFSETQ. J was trimmed by 0 bases and V by 6 bases; bases with no gene match: 2. CDR3 amino acids: CASTAGGSTDTQYF. DNA for the CDR3: TGCGCCAGCACGGCGGGGGGGAGCACAGATACGCAGTATTTT.

The gene calls are TRBV30 and TRBJ1-5; TRBD1 agrees at 8 bases. Trimming at V came to 2 bases and at J to 2 bases, leaving 5 bases not matched to a gene. This CDR3 is built from 15 residues. Germline-derived CDR1 and CDR2 are GTSNPN and SVGIG (reference sequence). DNA for the CDR3: TGTGCCTGGAGTTATGACAGGGGCGGCAATCAGCCCCAGCATTTT. Its translation is CAWSYDRGGNQPQHF.

The rearrangement links TRBV19 to TRBJ1-5; 7 bases map to TRBD1. J was trimmed by 7 bases and V by 3 bases; bases with no gene match: 6. The CDR3 is 14 residues long. Per germline, CDR1 LNHDA and CDR2 SQIVND (reference sequence). CDR3 protein: CASSIQGGYQPQHF. CDR3 nucleotide sequence: TGTGCCAGTAGTATTCAGGGGGGTTACCAGCCCCAGCATTTT.

This chain uses TRBV2 with TRBJ2-7; D not resolved. CDR3 length: 14 residues. Germline V gene lookup returns CDR1 SNHLY and CDR2 FYNNEI. Trimming removed 7 bases from V and 0 bases from J, with 13 bases in between. The CDR3 DNA is TGTGCCAGCACCTTCCAGTCCTTCTCCTACGAGCAGTACTTC. The encoded protein is CASTFQSFSYEQYF.

The V call is TRBV27, the J call TRBJ2-4, with a possible D match to TRBD2 (6 bases). The V gene's germline CDR1 is MNHEY and CDR2 SMNVEV (reference sequence). The length of the CDR3 is 16 residues. Deletions cut 0 bases from V and 8 bases from J, with 17 bases between. CDR3 coding DNA: TGTGCCAGCAGTTTATCGTATAGTCTAGCGACGGACATTCAGTACTTC. It specifies CASSLSYSLATDIQYF.

The rearrangement joins TRBV28 to TRBJ1-5; 12 nucleotides agree with TRBD1. CDR1 and CDR2 (germline): MDHEN, SYDVKM. The J segment lost 5 bases and the V segment lost 3 bases, leaving 8 bases of the junction unmatched. CDR3 length: 17 residues. The CDR3 region is CASSFLPGQGADQPQHF. CDR3 nucleotides: TGTGCCAGCAGTTTTTTACCGGGACAGGGGGCGGATCAGCCCCAGCATTTT.

This clone was counted only a few times. The chain couples TRBV19 to TRBJ2-7, with 10 bases identical to TRBD2. The CDR3 is 15 residues long. Per the germline V gene, CDR1 is LNHDA and CDR2 is SQIVND (reference sequence). Trimming cost V 4 bases and J 1 base; bases outside gene matches: 4. The CDR3 sequence is CASSRKREGSYEQYF. CDR3 nucleotides: TGTGCCAGTAGTAGAAAGCGGGAGGGATCCTACGAGCAGTACTTC.

The rearrangement uses TRBV19 and TRBJ2-2; tentatively, D is TRBD2 (6 bases). The CDR3 spans 16 residues. V lost 3 bases and J 2 bases, leaving 13 bases between the germline ends. In germline, CDR1 is LNHDA, CDR2 SQIVND (reference sequence). The CDR3 DNA is TGTGCCAGTAGTATCGTCTGGGGGGTAAACACCGGGGAGCTGTTTTTT. Its translation is CASSIVWGVNTGELFF.

This chain links TRBV27 with TRBJ1-2; TRBD1 aligns across 7 bases. The CDR3 covers 17 residues. Germline-derived CDR1 and CDR2 are MNHEY and SMNVEV (reference sequence). V lost 5 bases and J lost 0; bases outside the gene matches: 12. The CDR3, as DNA: TGTGCCAGCAGTCTCCTCGGTCTGGGGACAGCTAACTATGGCTACACCTTC. It translates to CASSLLGLGTANYGYTF.

This chain connects TRBV5-5 to TRBJ2-7, with 9 bases lining up with TRBD1. CDR1 and CDR2 from the germline V gene are SGHKS and YYEKEE (reference sequence). The CDR3 has 15 residues. V lost 0 bases, J lost 3 bases, and 4 bases stayed unmatched. CDR3 residues: CASSLAGTGIYEQYF. DNA for the CDR3: TGTGCCAGCAGCTTGGCCGGGACAGGGATCTACGAGCAGTACTTC.

This chain links TRBV19 with TRBJ2-1; TRBD1 matches 7 bases. Germline V CDR1 and CDR2: LNHDA, SQIVND (reference sequence). The CDR3 covers 13 residues. V dropped 5 bases and J dropped 13; count of bases not matched to a gene: 11. In DNA, the CDR3 is TGTGCCAGTAGTCCCCCCAACAACAGGGGCCAGTTCTTC. This translates into CASSPPNNRGQFF.